This T cell receptor beta chain was captured in a study of vaccination and CD4 T cells after COVID-19. General study points: Median SARS-CoV-2-reactive clonotype numbers went from 21 to 38; this increase was not significant.

The Oncomine TCR Beta short-read assay sequenced DNA from cultured CD4+ T cells. TCRdb fed the PCR reads into MiXCR, producing one record per CDR3 protein. The sample gives 20,000 to 30,000 distinct CDR3 sequences, about 60% of which show up once; about 8.3% is in the top ten. To note about this clonotype: Its antigen is not known.

The V and J ends lost 0 bases and 4 bases respectively, with 10 bases between them. This CDR3 spans 14 amino acids. CDR1 is GTSNPN, CDR2 SVGIG, per germline (reference sequence). As to treatment: approximately 9-day PBMC culture with coronavirus spike peptide pools or control peptides (ViraFEST assay). The specimen sequenced was CD4+ T cells from blood, cultured in vitro. V and J are TRBV30 and TRBJ1-5; no definite D call. This clonotype was obtained from a human donor who had recovered from COVID-19. CDR3 sequence (DNA): TGTGCCTGGAGTGTGGACCTGACAAATCAGCCCCAGCATTTT. Its protein product is CAWSVDLTNQPQHF. Looking up the rest from reference TRBV30 and TRBJ1-5 gives the full variable domain: SQTIHQWPATLVQPVGSPLSLECTVEGTSNPNLYWYRQAAGRGLQLLFYSVGIGQISSEVPQNLSASRPQDRQFILSSKKLLLSDSGFYLCAWSVDLTNQPQHFGDGTRLSIL.